Reported below is one T cell receptor (beta chain). The V gene end was trimmed by 6 bases and the J gene end by 1 base; junction bases not matched to a gene: 8. Per germline, CDR1 SNHLY and CDR2 FYNNEI. The CDR3 is 16 amino acids. iRepertoire HTBI primers and Arm-PCR of CDR3 regions built TCR beta libraries. Using its own MiXCR run on the multiplex PCR reads, TCRdb lists one record per CDR3 protein. The table includes 400,000 to 500,000 distinct CDR3 sequences, less than 15% detected once. The sample originates from a study of regulatory T cells in long-lasting Graves disease. The overall study: Patients newly diagnosed with Graves' had been on antithyroid drugs for under 3 months.

Time point denoted: newly diagnosed GD, antithyroid drugs for less than 3 months. RNA from PBMCs was the source of the TCR library. A further study also used this sample, focusing on T cells in Graves' hyperthyroidism and ophthalmopathy.

The source material was peripheral blood mononuclear cells (PBMCs), sampled at new diagnosis, from a patient treated with antithyroid drugs. The V gene is TRBV2, the J gene TRBJ2-5, with 10 bases identical to TRBD2. The receptor comes from a woman in her fifties or sixties with Graves disease. The CDR3 sequence is CASSGPTSGLQETQYF. CDR3 DNA sequence: TGTGCCAGCAGCGGCCCGACTAGCGGGCTCCAAGAGACCCAGTACTTC.